Listed below are T cell receptor beta chains from one sample, sequenced in a study of OX40 agonist ivuxolimab in advanced cancers. Clones were sequenced by immunoSEQ multiplex PCR, and TCRdb holds only the in-frame ones, with some missing. The sample yields more than 7,000 clones, over 60% seen once. Sequencing was performed on CD4+ or CD8+ T cells sorted from blood, taken in a trial of the OX40 agonist ivuxolimab. These receptors came from an adult with an advanced solid tumor such as melanoma, head and neck, liver or kidney cancer. Both conserved end residues are part of each CDR3. D genes are given only for firm matches. Clone size is shown for a subset of rows, as once, few, many or a class of expanded clone.

TRBJ2-7	.	.	TRBV11-2	TGTGCCAGCAGCTTAGGCAGTGACGAGCAGTACTTC	CASSLGSDEQYF
TRBJ2-3	.	.	TRBV29-1	TGCAGCGTTGGGTTAGGCACTTACAAACAGCCAGATACGCAGTATTTT	CSVGLGTYKQPDTQYF
TRBJ2-6	.	.	TRBV6-1	TGTGCCAGCAGTGGGAGCTCTGGGGCCAACGTCCTGACTTTC	CASSGSSGANVLTF
TRBJ2-7	.	.	TRBV10-3	TGTGCCATCAGCCCGGACAACTCCTACGAGCAGTACTTC	CAISPDNSYEQYF
TRBJ1-1	.	.	TRBV30	TGTGCCTGGACGGATGCAGAGAACACTGAAGCTTTCTTT	CAWTDAENTEAFF
TRBJ2-7	TRBD1	many	TRBV5-1	TGCGCCAGCAGCTTGTCTCCGGGACAGGGTAGCTACGAGCAGTACTTC	CASSLSPGQGSYEQYF
TRBJ2-7	TRBD1	.	TRBV10-3	TGTGCCAGCAGTGAAGCGGAGACAGGGGGCTACGAGCAGTACTTC	CASSEAETGGYEQYF
TRBJ1-2	.	.	TRBV27	TGTGCCAGCAGTGAAGGGACACCGCCGAGAGAATTCTATGGCTACACCTTC	CASSEGTPPREFYGYTF
TRBJ2-3	.	.	TRBV29-1	TGCAGCGTTGGGGAACCCGGGACCAATTTT	CSVGEPGTNF
TRBJ2-1	.	.	TRBV25-1	TGTGCCAGCAGTGAGACCAGGATGGTGGAGTTCTTC	CASSETRMVEFF
TRBJ2-1	.	.	TRBV7-9	TGTGCCAGCAGCTCTCCCGGGGGCGATGAGCAGTTCTTC	CASSSPGGDEQFF
TRBJ1-1	.	.	TRBV6-1	TGTGCCAGCAGGTGGGGCGGTCAGACCACTGAAGCTTTCTTT	CASRWGGQTTEAFF
TRBJ2-7	TRBD2	many	TRBV7-9	TGTGCCAGCAGCAGACAGACTAGCTTGGATGGAGACGAGCAGTACTTC	CASSRQTSLDGDEQYF
TRBJ2-6	.	.	TRBV14	TGTGCCAGCAGCCTGATGGCTACTGGGGCCAACGTCCTGACTTTC	CASSLMATGANVLTF
TRBJ1-1	.	.	TRBV11-2	TGTGCCAGCAGCTTAGCAGAGGGTAACACTGAAGCTTTCTTT	CASSLAEGNTEAFF
TRBJ1-2	.	.	TRBV7-6	TGTGCCAGCAGCTTAGCGTACGGTCTGAACGGCTACACCTTC	CASSLAYGLNGYTF
TRBJ1-1	.	.	TRBV10-3	TGTGCCATCAGAGCTGAGGGATTGGACGCTTTCTTT	CAIRAEGLDAFF
TRBJ2-1	TRBD2	.	TRBV19	TGTGCCAGTAGTATCGGGCATTTGTCGGGAGGCAATGAGCAGTTCTTC	CASSIGHLSGGNEQFF
TRBJ2-7	.	few	TRBV7-9	TGTGCCAGCAGTTCCGGGACACGAGGCGAGCAGTACTTC	CASSSGTRGEQYF
TRBJ1-1	.	.	TRBV6-1	TGTGCCAGCAGTGAAAGGGGCGCGAGGAGCACTGAAGCTTTCTTT	CASSERGARSTEAFF
TRBJ2-1	TRBD2	.	TRBV11-2	TGTGCCAGCAGCTTTCGTACTTCGCGGGAGGGGAGCTCCTACAATGAGCAGTTCTTC	CASSFRTSREGSSYNEQFF
TRBJ1-2	.	few	TRBV6-5	TGTGCCAGCAGTGAGCTCGGGGGGGCGGAGGGCTACACCTTC	CASSELGGAEGYTF
TRBJ1-5	.	few	TRBV6-5	TGTGCCAGCAGTTACTCCTCCGACAGCCAGCCCCAGCATTTT	CASSYSSDSQPQHF
TRBJ1-1	.	.	TRBV11-2	TGTGCCAGCAGCTTAGTAGCGGAGACAGTCATCCCCACTGAAGCTTTCTTT	CASSLVAETVIPTEAFF
TRBJ1-3	.	few	TRBV6-5	TGTGCCAGCAGAACCGGACAGTATTCTGGAAACACCATATATTTT	CASRTGQYSGNTIYF
TRBJ2-5	.	medium-sized	TRBV11-2	TGTGCCAGCAGCTCCCAAAACTTAGAGACCCAGTACTTC	CASSSQNLETQYF
TRBJ1-1	.	.	TRBV7-9	TGTGCCAGCAGGCCCCTACTAGTGAGAGACACTGAAGCTTTCTTT	CASRPLLVRDTEAFF
TRBJ2-1	TRBD2	.	TRBV7-6	TGTGCCAGCAGCTTAGGGGTAGCGGGCTACAATGAGCAGTTCTTC	CASSLGVAGYNEQFF
TRBJ2-7	TRBD2	few	TRBV19	TGTGCCAGTAGCCCGGAAGGAGGGACTAGTTCCTACGAGCAGTACTTC	CASSPEGGTSSYEQYF
TRBJ2-7	TRBD2	.	TRBV5-6	TGTGCCAGCAGCTGGGGGACTAGCGGGAGCTACGAGCAGTACTTC	CASSWGTSGSYEQYF
TRBJ2-5	TRBD2	.	TRBV20-1	TGCAGTGCTTTTGGACGGGAGGCCCAGTACTTC	CSAFGREAQYF
TRBJ2-3	TRBD2	.	TRBV5-1	TGCGCCAGCAGCTACCCGGAGATTGGGACTAGCCTAAGCACAGATACGCAGTATTTT	CASSYPEIGTSLSTDTQYF
TRBJ2-2	.	.	TRBV27	TGTGCCAGCCGGTGGGGCGGGCGCACCGGGGAGCTGTTTTTT	CASRWGGRTGELFF
TRBJ2-3	.	.	TRBV30	TGTGCCTGGAACCGGGACGCCACAGATACGCAGTATTTT	CAWNRDATDTQYF
TRBJ2-3	.	medium-sized	TRBV6-1	TGTGCCAGTGAGTCCGGGACTAGCACAGATACGCAGTATTTT	CASESGTSTDTQYF
TRBJ2-1	TRBD1	.	TRBV27	TGTGCCAGCAGTTTAATCCGACAGGGGATCAATGAGCAGTTCTTC	CASSLIRQGINEQFF
TRBJ2-7	TRBD2	.	TRBV6-1	TGTGCCAGCAGTGAAGGGACTAGCTCCTACGAGCAGTACTTC	CASSEGTSSYEQYF
TRBJ2-7	.	few	TRBV5-4	TGTGCCAGCAGCCCCTCCGGGACCCCCGAGCAGTACTTC	CASSPSGTPEQYF
TRBJ2-3	.	.	TRBV18	TGTGCCACGCGCTGGGGCCGACAGGATACGCAGTATTTT	CATRWGRQDTQYF
TRBJ2-1	.	.	TRBV11-2	TGTGCCAGCAGCGCTCAACTAGGGAGCTCCTACAATGAGCAGTTCTTC	CASSAQLGSSYNEQFF
TRBJ1-2	.	.	TRBV27	TGTGCCAGCAGTTTTGTCAATTCTAACTATGGCTACACCTTC	CASSFVNSNYGYTF
TRBJ2-1	TRBD2	.	TRBV7-9	TGTGCCAGCAGGCGGACTAGCGGGAGTCACTCCTACAATGAGCAGTTCTTC	CASRRTSGSHSYNEQFF
TRBJ2-7	TRBD2	.	TRBV29-1	TGCAGCGTTGAATCGGCTAGCGGGACCCACGAGCAGTACTTC	CSVESASGTHEQYF
TRBJ2-1	.	.	TRBV5-4	TGTGCCAGGTTCCGAGGGGGAAGAGGTTACAATGAGCAGTTCTTC	CARFRGGRGYNEQFF
TRBJ1-2	.	few	TRBV4-1	TGCGCCAGCAGCCAAGATCGTGCGAAGGGGAACTATGGCTACACCTTC	CASSQDRAKGNYGYTF
TRBJ1-3	.	.	TRBV19	TGTGCCAGTAGTATTGGGAACACCATATATTTT	CASSIGNTIYF
TRBJ1-2	.	.	TRBV6-4	TGTGCCAGCAGTGAGGGGTATGGCTACACCTTC	CASSEGYGYTF
TRBJ2-1	.	.	TRBV11-2	TGTGCCAGCAGCTTACTAGCCCCAAAGCAGTTCTTC	CASSLLAPKQFF
TRBJ1-3	.	.	TRBV30	TGTGCCTGGAAGAGAGCTGGAAACACCATATATTTT	CAWKRAGNTIYF
TRBJ2-3	TRBD1	.	TRBV6-1	TGTGCCAGCAGTGCCGAGACAGGGGGTTCAGATACGCAGTATTTT	CASSAETGGSDTQYF
TRBJ2-5	.	.	TRBV15	TGTGCCACCAGCAGAGATGGGGCCAGAGAAGAGACCCAGTACTTC	CATSRDGAREETQYF